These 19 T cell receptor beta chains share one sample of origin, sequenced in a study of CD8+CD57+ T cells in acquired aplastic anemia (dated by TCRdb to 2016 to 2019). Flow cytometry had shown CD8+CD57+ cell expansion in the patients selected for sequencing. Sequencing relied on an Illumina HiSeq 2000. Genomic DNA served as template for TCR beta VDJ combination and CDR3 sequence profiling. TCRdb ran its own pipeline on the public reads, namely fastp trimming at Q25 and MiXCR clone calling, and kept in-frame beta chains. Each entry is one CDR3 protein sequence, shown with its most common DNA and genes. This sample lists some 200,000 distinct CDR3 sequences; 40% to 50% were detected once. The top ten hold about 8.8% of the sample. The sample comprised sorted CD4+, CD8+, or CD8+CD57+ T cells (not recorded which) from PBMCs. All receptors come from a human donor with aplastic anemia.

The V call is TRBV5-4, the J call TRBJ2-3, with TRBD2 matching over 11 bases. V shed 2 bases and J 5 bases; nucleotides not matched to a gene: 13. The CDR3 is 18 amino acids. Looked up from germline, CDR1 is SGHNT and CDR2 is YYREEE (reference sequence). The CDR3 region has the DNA TGTGCCAGCAGCTTATTAGCGGGAGGGCCGAGTGGTGGAGATACGCAGTATTTT. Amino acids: CASSLLAGGPSGGDTQYF.

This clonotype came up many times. The CDR3 nucleotides are TGCGCCAGCAGCCAAGAGGGGAGAAAGACCCAGTACTTC. It encodes CASSQEGRKTQYF. The chain carries TRBV4-1 and TRBJ2-5; TRBD2 might be the D (5 bases). This CDR3 has 13 residues. The V and J ends lost 0 bases and 6 bases respectively, with 8 bases between them. The germline V gene has CDR1 MGHRA and CDR2 YSYEKL.

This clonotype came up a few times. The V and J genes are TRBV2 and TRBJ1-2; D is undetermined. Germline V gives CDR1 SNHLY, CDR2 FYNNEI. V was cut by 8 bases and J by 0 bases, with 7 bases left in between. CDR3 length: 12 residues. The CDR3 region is CASRSSNYGYTF. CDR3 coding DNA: TGTGCCAGCCGGTCGTCTAACTATGGCTACACCTTC.

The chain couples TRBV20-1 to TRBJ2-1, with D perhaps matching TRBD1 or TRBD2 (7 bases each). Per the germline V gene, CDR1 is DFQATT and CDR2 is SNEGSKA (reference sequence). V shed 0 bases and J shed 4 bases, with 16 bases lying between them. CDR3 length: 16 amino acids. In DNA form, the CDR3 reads TGCAGTGCTAGAGAGGGGGGGAGGGGGCGTTACAATGAGCAGTTCTTC. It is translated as CSAREGGRGRYNEQFF.

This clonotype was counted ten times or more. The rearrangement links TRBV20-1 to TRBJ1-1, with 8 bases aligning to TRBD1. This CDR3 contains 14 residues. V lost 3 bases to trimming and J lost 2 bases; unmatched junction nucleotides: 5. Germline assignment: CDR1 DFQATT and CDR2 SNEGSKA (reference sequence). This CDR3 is CSASQGAQNTEAFF. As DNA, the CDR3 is TGCAGTGCTAGCCAGGGGGCCCAAAACACTGAAGCTTTCTTT.

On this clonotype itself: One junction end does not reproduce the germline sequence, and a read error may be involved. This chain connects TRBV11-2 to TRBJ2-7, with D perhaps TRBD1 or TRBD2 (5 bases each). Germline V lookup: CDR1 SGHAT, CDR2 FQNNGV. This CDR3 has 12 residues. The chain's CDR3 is CASSLGGRSPDF. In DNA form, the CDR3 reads TGTGCCAGCAGCTTAGGGGGACGGTCCCCAGATTTC.

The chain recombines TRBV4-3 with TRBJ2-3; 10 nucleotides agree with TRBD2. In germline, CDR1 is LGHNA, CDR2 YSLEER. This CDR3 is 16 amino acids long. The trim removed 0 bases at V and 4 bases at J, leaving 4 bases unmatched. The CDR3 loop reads CASSQELAGGSDTQYF. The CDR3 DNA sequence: TGCGCCAGCAGCCAAGAGTTAGCGGGGGGTTCAGATACGCAGTATTTT.

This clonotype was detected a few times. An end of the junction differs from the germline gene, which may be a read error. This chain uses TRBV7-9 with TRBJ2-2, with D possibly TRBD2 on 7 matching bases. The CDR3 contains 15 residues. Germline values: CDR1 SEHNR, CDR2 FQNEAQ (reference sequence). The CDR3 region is CASRGGAGNTGELSF. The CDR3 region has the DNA TGTGCCAGCAGAGGGGGGGCCGGGAACACCGGGGAGCTGTCTTTT.

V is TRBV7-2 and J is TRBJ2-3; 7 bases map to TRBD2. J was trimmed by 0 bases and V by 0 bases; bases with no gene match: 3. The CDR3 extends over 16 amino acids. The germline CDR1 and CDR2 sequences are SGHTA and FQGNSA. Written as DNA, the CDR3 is TGTGCCAGCAGCTTAGCGGGGGGGACTAGCACAGATACGCAGTATTTT. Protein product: CASSLAGGTSTDTQYF.

CDR3 nucleotide sequence: TGCGCCAGCAGCTTGGCCGGACTCGGGGGAACCTACGAGCAGTACTTC. Its protein product is CASSLAGLGGTYEQYF. The chain couples TRBV5-1 to TRBJ2-7, with D maybe TRBD2 (6 bases). This CDR3 is built from 16 residues. The ends were cut back, 0 bases at V and 2 bases at J, with 15 bases in the middle. Germline CDR1 SGHRS, CDR2 YFSETQ. Using reference TRBV5-1 and TRBJ2-7 for the parts outside the CDR3, the full variable domain is KAGVTQTPRYLIKTRGQQVTLSCSPISGHRSVSWYQQTPGQGLQFLFEYFSETQRNKGNFPGRFSGRQFSNSRSEMNVSTLELGDSALYLCASSLAGLGGTYEQYFGPGTRLTVT.

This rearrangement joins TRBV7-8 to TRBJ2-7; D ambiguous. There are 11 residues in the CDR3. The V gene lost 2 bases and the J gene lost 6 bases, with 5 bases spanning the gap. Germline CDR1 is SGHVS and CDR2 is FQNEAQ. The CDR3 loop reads CASSLLVEQYF. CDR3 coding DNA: TGTGCCAGCAGCTTACTAGTCGAGCAGTACTTC.

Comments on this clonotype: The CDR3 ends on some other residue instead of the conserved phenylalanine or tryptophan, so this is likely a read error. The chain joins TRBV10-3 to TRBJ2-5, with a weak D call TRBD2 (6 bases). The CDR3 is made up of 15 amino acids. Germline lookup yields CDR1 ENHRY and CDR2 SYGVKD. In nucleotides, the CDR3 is TGTGCCAGCAGTTACAGGATGAGGGCGGGGGAGACCCAGTACTCC. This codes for CASSYRMRAGETQYS.

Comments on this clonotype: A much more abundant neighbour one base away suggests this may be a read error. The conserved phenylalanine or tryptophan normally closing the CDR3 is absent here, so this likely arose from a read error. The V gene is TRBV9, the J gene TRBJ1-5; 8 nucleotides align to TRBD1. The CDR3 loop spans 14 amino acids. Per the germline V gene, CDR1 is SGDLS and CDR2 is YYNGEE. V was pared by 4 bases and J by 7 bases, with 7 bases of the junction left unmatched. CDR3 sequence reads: CASSTGQGGQPQHL. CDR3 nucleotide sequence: TGTGCCAGCAGCACCGGACAGGGTGGGCAGCCCCAGCATCTT.

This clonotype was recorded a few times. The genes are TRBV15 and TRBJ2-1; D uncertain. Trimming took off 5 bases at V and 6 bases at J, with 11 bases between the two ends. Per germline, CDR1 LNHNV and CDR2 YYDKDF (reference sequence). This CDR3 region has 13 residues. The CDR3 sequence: CATSRANLNEQFF. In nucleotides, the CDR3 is TGTGCCACCAGCCGGGCCAATCTCAATGAGCAGTTCTTC.

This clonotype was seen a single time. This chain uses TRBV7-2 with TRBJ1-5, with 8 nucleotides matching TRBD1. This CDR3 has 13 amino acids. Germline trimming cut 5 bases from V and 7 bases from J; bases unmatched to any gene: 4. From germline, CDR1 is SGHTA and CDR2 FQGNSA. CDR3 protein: CASSMGDRQPQHF. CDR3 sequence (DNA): TGTGCCAGCAGCATGGGGGACAGGCAGCCCCAGCATTTT.

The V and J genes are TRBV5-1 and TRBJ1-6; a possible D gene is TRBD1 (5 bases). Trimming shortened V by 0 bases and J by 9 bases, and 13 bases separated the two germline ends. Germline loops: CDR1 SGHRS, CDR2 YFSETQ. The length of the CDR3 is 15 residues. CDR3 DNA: TGCGCCAGCAGCTTGGGAAAGGACATCGGTTCACCCCTCCACTTT. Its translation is CASSLGKDIGSPLHF.

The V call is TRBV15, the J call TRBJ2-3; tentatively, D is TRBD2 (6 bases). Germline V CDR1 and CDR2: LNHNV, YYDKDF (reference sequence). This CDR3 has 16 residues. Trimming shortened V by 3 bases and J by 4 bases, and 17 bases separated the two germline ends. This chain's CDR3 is CATSRAHGWEADTQYF. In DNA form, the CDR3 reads TGTGCCACCAGCAGGGCCCATGGGTGGGAGGCAGATACGCAGTATTTT.

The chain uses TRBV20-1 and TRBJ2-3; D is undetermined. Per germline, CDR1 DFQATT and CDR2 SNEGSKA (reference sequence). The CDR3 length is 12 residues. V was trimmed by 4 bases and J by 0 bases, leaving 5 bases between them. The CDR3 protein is CSAIPSTDTQYF. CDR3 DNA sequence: TGCAGTGCTATTCCTAGCACAGATACGCAGTATTTT.

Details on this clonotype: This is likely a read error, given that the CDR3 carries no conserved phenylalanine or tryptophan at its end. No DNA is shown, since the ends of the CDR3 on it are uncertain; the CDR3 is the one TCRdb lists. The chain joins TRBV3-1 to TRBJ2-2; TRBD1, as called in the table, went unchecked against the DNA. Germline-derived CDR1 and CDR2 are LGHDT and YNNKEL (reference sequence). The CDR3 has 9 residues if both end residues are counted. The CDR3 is CASSQASGA.